Sequencing of this T cell receptor beta chain was carried out in a study of low-dose radiotherapy and immunotherapy resistance in tumors. Study-level information: The patients were given nivolumab 240 mg every two weeks and ipilimumab 1 mg/kg every six weeks, through an intravenous route.

The V end was cut by 5 bases, the J end by 0 bases, with 11 bases between. CDR1 is DFQATT and CDR2 is SNEGSKA in the germline V gene (reference sequence). The CDR3 is 15 residues long. cDNA synthesis used a TRAV/TRBV-specific primer set for both chains. An approximately 19-cycle PCR with a constant-region primer and V-primer adapter amplified TCRs. MiXCR was run by TCRdb on the reads, yielding one entry per CDR3 protein. The sample has fewer than 50,000 distinct CDR3 sequences; approximately 26% are singletons. In its sample, this clonotype was seen many times. The sample's time point: after trial treatment. As to treatment: LDRT plus nivolumab, ipilimumab, low-dose cyclophosphamide and aspirin (RACIN trial). Administered to the donors were nivolumab, ipilimumab, aspirin, low-dose cyclophosphamide and low-dose radiotherapy.

The chain recombines TRBV20-1 with TRBJ2-6; a weak D match, TRBD1 (5 bases). This sequence was found in a male donor with prostate cancer. This sample comprised PBMCs, obtained after low-dose radiotherapy plus immunotherapy. The CDR3 DNA is TGCAGTGCTGGACAAGGGGTCTCTGGGGCCAACGTCCTGACTTTC. It is translated as CSAGQGVSGANVLTF.